This T cell receptor (beta chain) was recovered during a study of beta chain features in type 1 diabetes. Points from the study as a whole: The influence of HLA type on TCRB rearrangement stayed undetermined. Patients showed naive, central memory and Treg TCRB repertoires that appeared more similar than those of healthy donors.

Of the isolated RNA, all was reverse transcribed, and so the sequenced material was expressed TCRB transcripts. Some clones are missing from TCRdb's copy, which holds only in-frame ones; the method was immunoSEQ multiplex PCR. Among under 900,000 clones, about 17% were seen once, and the ten largest hold 0.02% to 0.03%. Cell sorting via CD45RO/CCR7/CD25/CD127/CD95/CD27 was performed to obtain CD4+ naive, central memory, regulatory and stem cell-like memory cells. This CDR3 spans 14 amino acids. V lost 8 bases, J lost 2 bases, and 3 bases stayed unmatched. Germline assignment: CDR1 MDHEN and CDR2 SYDVKM. This clone was picked up a small number of times. The antigen remains undetermined. Other DNA sequences from this sample encode an identical CDR3 as well.

The chain joins TRBV28 to TRBJ2-1, with 10 bases fitting TRBD2. Sequenced input: naive CD4+ T cells from blood. The sequence was obtained from a woman between 18 and 29 years old in good health. The CDR3 reads CASRTSGTYNEQFF. The CDR3 DNA follows: TGTGCCAGCCGGACTAGCGGAACCTACAATGAGCAGTTCTTC.